This TCR beta chain was captured in a study of Graves' ophthalmopathy and Graves' hyperthyroidism. V was cut by 1 base and J by 10 bases, with 11 bases left in between. Per the germline V gene, CDR1 is SGHVS and CDR2 is FQNEAQ. CDR3 length: 13 amino acids. This clonotype has only a few counts. Amplifying from RNA transcripts, the study obtained TCR beta CDR3 regions. HTBI primers primed a first-round RT-PCR, and a second-round multiplex PCR followed. TCRdb re-called the multiplex PCR reads through MiXCR, storing one row per CDR3 protein. The sample lists about 660,000 distinct CDR3 sequences, just over 40% occurring once.

The chain carries TRBV7-8 and TRBJ2-1; D is undetermined. The sequenced sample consisted of peripheral blood. The source is an adult man with Graves' ophthalmopathy. The CDR3 reads CASSLDVVGEQFF. The DNA of the CDR3 is TGTGCCAGCAGCTTAGACGTCGTGGGCGAGCAGTTCTTC.